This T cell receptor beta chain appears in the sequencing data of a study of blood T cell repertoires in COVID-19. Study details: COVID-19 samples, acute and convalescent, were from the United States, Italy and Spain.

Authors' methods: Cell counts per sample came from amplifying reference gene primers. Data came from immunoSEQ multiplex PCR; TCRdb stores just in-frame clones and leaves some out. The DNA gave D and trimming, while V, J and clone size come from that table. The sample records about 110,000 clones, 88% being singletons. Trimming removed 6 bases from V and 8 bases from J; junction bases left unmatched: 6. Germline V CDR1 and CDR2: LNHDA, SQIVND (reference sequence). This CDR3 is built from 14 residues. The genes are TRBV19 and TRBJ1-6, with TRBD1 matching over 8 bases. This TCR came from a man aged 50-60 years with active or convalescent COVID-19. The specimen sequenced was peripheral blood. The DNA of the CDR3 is TGTGCCAGTAGCAACCAGGGGGCTGATTCACCCCTCCACTTT. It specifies CASSNQGADSPLHF.